Listed below are T cell receptor beta chains from one sample, sequenced in a study of shared clonotypes between healthy human individuals. The repertoire was sequenced with immunoSEQ multiplex PCR; TCRdb's copy has only in-frame clones and lacks some. The repertoire has some 580,000 clones, more than 95% of them found once; the top ten carry roughly 0.055%. The specimen sequenced was naive CD4+ T cells sorted from blood. The receptors come from a woman between 25 and 40 years old in good health. The CDR3 runs from the conserved cysteine through the conserved F or W. D genes are given only for firm matches. A clone size is listed for some rows: how often the clone was seen (once, few, many), or a class if it is expanded.

TRBV25-1	17	once	TRBJ2-7	TRBD2	CASSDWSGGRASYEQYF	TGTGCCAGCAGTGATTGGAGCGGCGGGAGGGCGTCCTACGAGCAGTACTTC
TRBV27	14	-	TRBJ1-5	-	CASSLGRVNQPQHF	TGTGCCAGCAGTTTAGGCAGGGTCAATCAGCCCCAGCATTTT
TRBV30	14	-	TRBJ2-7	TRBD1	CAWTPDRGLYEQYF	TGTGCCTGGACGCCGGACAGGGGGCTGTACGAGCAGTACTTC
TRBV5-4	12	-	TRBJ1-1	TRBD1	CASKGAGTEAFF	TGTGCCAGTAAGGGGGCTGGCACTGAAGCTTTCTTT
TRBV30	14	-	TRBJ2-7	-	CAWTGQGHTYEQYF	TGTGCCTGGACGGGGCAGGGTCACACGTACGAGCAGTACTTC
TRBV19	14	-	TRBJ2-1	-	CASSIWGGYNEQFF	TGTGCCAGTAGTATTTGGGGTGGATACAATGAGCAGTTCTTC
TRBV10-1	14	-	TRBJ2-7	-	CASSEAGRSYEQYF	TGCGCCAGCAGTGAGGCGGGCAGGTCCTACGAGCAGTACTTC
TRBV10-3	12	once	TRBJ2-7	-	CAIQGQEHEQYF	TGTGCCATCCAGGGCCAGGAGCACGAGCAGTACTTC
TRBV4-1	14	-	TRBJ1-1	TRBD1	CASSHPGQGIEAFF	TGCGCCAGCAGCCACCCCGGACAGGGTATTGAAGCTTTCTTT
TRBV19	13	-	TRBJ1-5	-	CASSAIHNQPQHF	TGTGCCAGTAGCGCTATTCACAATCAGCCCCAGCATTTT
TRBV7-8	14	-	TRBJ2-3	-	CASRPRVGADTQYF	TGTGCCAGCAGACCAAGGGTGGGGGCAGATACGCAGTATTTT
TRBV28	15	-	TRBJ1-5	TRBD1	CASSLTDREDQPQHF	TGTGCCAGCAGTTTAACGGACAGGGAGGATCAGCCCCAGCATTTT
TRBV19	13	-	TRBJ2-7	-	CASSILASGEQYF	TGTGCCAGTAGTATTCTAGCTTCAGGCGAGCAGTACTTC
TRBV28	16	once	TRBJ2-7	TRBD2	CASSSPSSGRVIEQYF	TGTGCCAGCAGTTCTCCCTCTAGCGGGAGAGTGATCGAGCAGTACTTC
TRBV10-3	17	-	TRBJ2-1	TRBD2	CAISETVGGGPYNEQFF	TGTGCCATCAGTGAGACCGTCGGGGGAGGGCCGTACAATGAGCAGTTCTTC
TRBV7-3	13	once	TRBJ2-7	TRBD2	CASSPGLAGEQYF	TGTGCCAGCAGTCCGGGACTAGCGGGAGAGCAGTACTTC
TRBV5-1	17	-	TRBJ2-2	TRBD2	CASSQLAGGPSTGELFF	TGCGCCAGCAGCCAACTAGCGGGAGGGCCTAGCACCGGGGAGCTGTTTTTT
TRBV6-1	12	-	TRBJ2-2	TRBD2	CARGGLAGELFF	TGTGCCAGGGGGGGGTTGGCCGGGGAGCTGTTTTTT
TRBV27	13	-	TRBJ2-5	-	CASSLSAPGTQYF	TGTGCCAGCAGTTTATCGGCCCCAGGGACCCAGTACTTC
TRBV12-1	16	-	TRBJ2-7	-	CASSLLSAAKPYEQYF	TGTGCCAGCAGCCTCCTTAGCGCTGCTAAACCCTACGAGCAGTACTTC
TRBV28	15	-	TRBJ2-2	-	CASSSPDVNTGELFF	TGTGCCAGCAGTTCCCCGGACGTGAACACCGGGGAGCTGTTTTTT
TRBV27	18	once	TRBJ1-3	TRBD1	CASSSGTGGAKGGNTIYF	TGTGCCAGCAGTTCCGGGACAGGGGGCGCAAAGGGCGGAAACACCATATATTTT
TRBV7-3	16	-	TRBJ2-2	-	CASSSNSAANTGELFF	TGTGCCAGCAGCTCTAATAGCGCTGCGAACACCGGGGAGCTGTTTTTT
TRBV5-1	14	-	TRBJ2-1	-	CASSLGSLRDEQFF	TGCGCCAGCAGCTTGGGATCCTTACGCGATGAGCAGTTCTTC
TRBV6-5	15	-	TRBJ2-3	-	CASSYSGANTDTQYF	TGTGCCAGCAGTTACTCGGGGGCGAACACAGATACGCAGTATTTT
TRBV11-2	13	-	TRBJ1-3	-	CASSLDRGNTIYF	TGTGCCAGCAGCTTAGATCGGGGAAACACCATATATTTT
TRBV29-1	12	-	TRBJ1-1	-	CSATDSNTEAFF	TGCAGCGCGACGGACAGCAACACTGAAGCTTTCTTT
TRBV20-1	11	-	TRBJ2-7	TRBD1	CSALTGVEQYF	TGCAGTGCTTTAACAGGGGTCGAGCAGTACTTC
TRBV21-1	12	-	TRBJ2-5	-	CASSPRGETQYF	TGTGCCAGCAGCCCTAGGGGGGAGACCCAGTACTTC
TRBV11-2	15	-	TRBJ2-7	-	CASSFVDGAIYEQYF	TGTGCCAGCAGTTTTGTCGACGGAGCGATCTACGAGCAGTACTTC
TRBV28	14	-	TRBJ2-5	TRBD2	CASRPRGVQETQYF	TGTGCCAGCAGACCTCGGGGGGTTCAAGAGACCCAGTACTTC
TRBV5-6	18	-	TRBJ2-1	TRBD2	CASSIPGLAGGPYNEQFF	TGTGCCAGCAGCATCCCGGGACTAGCGGGAGGGCCCTACAATGAGCAGTTCTTC
TRBV5-1	15	-	TRBJ2-7	TRBD2	CASSPGSGPAYEQYF	TGCGCCAGCAGCCCCGGTAGCGGGCCCGCCTACGAGCAGTACTTC
TRBV19	14	-	TRBJ1-6	-	CASSIAGANSPLHF	TGTGCCAGTAGTATAGCCGGGGCAAATTCACCCCTCCACTTT
TRBV6-6	14	-	TRBJ2-3	TRBD1	CASSRQGVTDTQYF	TGTGCCAGCAGTCGACAGGGGGTCACAGATACGCAGTATTTT
TRBV7-9	13	-	TRBJ2-3	-	CASSPRGVGTQYF	TGTGCCAGCAGCCCGAGGGGGGTCGGTACGCAGTATTTT
TRBV28	17	-	TRBJ2-1	TRBD2	CASSLYIIAGPSGEQFF	TGTGCCAGCAGTTTATATATAATAGCGGGACCATCGGGTGAGCAGTTCTTC
TRBV28	13	-	TRBJ1-2	TRBD1	CASCGQGAGGYTF	TGTGCCAGCTGCGGACAGGGGGCGGGCGGCTACACCTTC
TRBV20-1	11	-	TRBJ1-1	-	CSARWNTEAFF	TGCAGTGCTCGGTGGAACACTGAAGCTTTCTTT
TRBV10-1	14	-	TRBJ2-3	-	CASSESRGGDTQYF	TGCGCCAGCAGTGAGAGCAGGGGAGGCGATACGCAGTATTTT